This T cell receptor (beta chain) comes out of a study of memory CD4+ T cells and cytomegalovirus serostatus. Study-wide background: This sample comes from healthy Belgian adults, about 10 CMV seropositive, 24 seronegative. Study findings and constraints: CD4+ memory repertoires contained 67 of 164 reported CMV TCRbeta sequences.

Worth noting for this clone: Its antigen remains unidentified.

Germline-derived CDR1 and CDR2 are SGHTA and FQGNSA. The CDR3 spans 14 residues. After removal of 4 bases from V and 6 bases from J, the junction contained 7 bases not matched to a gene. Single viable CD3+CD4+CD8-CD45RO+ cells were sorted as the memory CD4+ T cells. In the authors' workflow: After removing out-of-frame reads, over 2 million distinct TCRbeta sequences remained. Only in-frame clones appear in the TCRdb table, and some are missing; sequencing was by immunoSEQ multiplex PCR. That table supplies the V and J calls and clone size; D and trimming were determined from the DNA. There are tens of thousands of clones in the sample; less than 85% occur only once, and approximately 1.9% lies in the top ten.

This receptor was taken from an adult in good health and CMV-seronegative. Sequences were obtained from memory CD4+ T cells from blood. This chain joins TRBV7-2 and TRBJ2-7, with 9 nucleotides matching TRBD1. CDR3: CASSSNRGLGEQYF. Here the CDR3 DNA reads TGTGCCAGCAGCTCGAACAGGGGGCTGGGCGAGCAGTACTTC.